This record covers a single T cell receptor (beta chain). Produced via immunoSEQ multiplex PCR; TCRdb's table is partial and in-frame only. The sample has around 230,000 clones, about 80% seen once; the top ten hold 14% to 15%. These data belong to a study of blood T cell repertoires in COVID-19. Germline V gene lookup returns CDR1 MNHEY and CDR2 SMNVEV (reference sequence). This CDR3 is 16 amino acids long. The V gene end was trimmed by 4 bases and the J gene end by 4 bases; junction bases not matched to a gene: 8. The sample consisted of PBMCs or T cells enriched from blood (not recorded which). This chain joins TRBV27 and TRBJ1-2, with 11 positions matching TRBD1. The source of this sequence is a man between 35 and 55 years old who had recovered from COVID-19. The CDR3 region has the DNA TGTGCCAGCAGTTCTTGGACAGGGGGCATTGGCTATGGCTACACCTTC. Protein sequence: CASSSWTGGIGYGYTF.